This T cell receptor beta chain was sequenced during a study of blood T cell repertoires in COVID-19. Background on the study: Sources were T cells, B-cell-depleted T cells, or PBMCs; the material itself was cDNA or gDNA.

The length of the CDR3 is 14 residues. Between the trimmed V and J ends, which lost 4 bases and 7 bases, there was a span of 12 bases. Germline V gives CDR1 SGDLS, CDR2 YYNGEE. In the original workflow: Reference gene primer amplification yielded estimated nucleated cell counts. Profiling relied on immunoSEQ multiplex PCR, and the TCRdb table lists in-frame clones only, not all of them. V, J and clone size reflect that table, while D and trimming were determined from the DNA. The profile covers about 90,000 clones, with around 93% appearing a single time and roughly 2.3% taken by the ten largest. The sequence was collected from a human donor with active COVID-19. The donor label of this sample is uncertain. V and J are TRBV9 and TRBJ1-6; a possible D gene is TRBD1 (6 bases). The sequenced sample consisted of peripheral blood. The CDR3 nucleotides read TGTGCCAGCAGCCCCGAAACAGGGAATTCACCCCTCCACTTT. Translated: CASSPETGNSPLHF. Combining the CDR3 with reference TRBV9 and TRBJ1-6 gives the whole variable domain DSGVTQTPKHLITATGQRVTLRCSPRSGDLSVYWYQQSLDQGLQFLIQYYNGEERAKGNILERFSAQQFPDLHSELNLSSLELGDSALYFCASSPETGNSPLHFGNGTRLTVT.